The entry below describes one T cell receptor (beta chain). This sample stems from a study of control samples from healthy donors and cancer patients. Clones were sequenced by immunoSEQ multiplex PCR, and TCRdb holds only the in-frame ones, with some missing. Altogether fewer than 100,000 clones are present, roughly four fifths being singletons, with the ten largest covering over 7.5%. V was trimmed by 4 bases and J by 6 bases, leaving 4 bases between them. Germline loops: CDR1 SGHAT, CDR2 FQNNGV. The CDR3 is 11 amino acids. Sequencing was performed on blood. The receptor comes from a woman aged 55-70 years in good health. The chain is built from TRBV11-2 and TRBJ2-1; D unclear. The CDR3 nucleotides read TGTGCCAGCAGCTACGGCAATGAGCAGTTCTTC. It is translated as CASSYGNEQFF.